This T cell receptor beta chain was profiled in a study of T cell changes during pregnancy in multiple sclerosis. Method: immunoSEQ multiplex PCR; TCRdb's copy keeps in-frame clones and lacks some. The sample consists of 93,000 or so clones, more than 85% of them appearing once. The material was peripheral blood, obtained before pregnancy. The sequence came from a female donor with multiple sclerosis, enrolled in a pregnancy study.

CDR3 DNA sequence: TGTGCCACCAGCAACTCTAGCCTCCAAGAGACCCAGTACTTC. It translates to CATSNSSLQETQYF. V gene TRBV15 combines with J gene TRBJ2-5, with D possibly being TRBD2 (5 bases). Per germline, CDR1 LNHNV and CDR2 YYDKDF (reference sequence). CDR3 size: 14 residues. Between the trimmed V and J ends, which lost 4 bases and 1 base, there was a span of 10 bases.